This T cell receptor (beta chain) came from a study of neurological immune-mediated disorders. The V and J ends lost 6 bases and 5 bases respectively, with 10 bases between them. The CDR3 consists of 12 residues. Germline CDR1 reads MNHNY; CDR2 reads SVGAGI (reference sequence). At least ten counts were recorded for this clonotype. TCRdb fed the 5' RACE reads into MiXCR, producing one record per CDR3 protein. The table has about 48,000 distinct CDR3 sequences, 10% seen once. This clonotype was sampled from a woman aged 40 to 50 with HTLV-1-associated myelopathy (HAM/TSP). Sequencing was performed on PBMCs. The chain couples TRBV6-6 to TRBJ1-1, with TRBD1 as a possible D gene (5 bases). Written as DNA, the CDR3 is TGTGCCAGCAGCCGCAGGGCTACTGAAGCTTTCTTT. It is translated as CASSRRATEAFF.